Sequencing of this T cell receptor beta chain was carried out in a study of beta chain features in type 1 diabetes. Cells sorted by CD45RO/CCR7/CD25/CD127/CD95/CD27 comprised CD4+ naive, central memory, regulatory and stem cell-like memory cells. CDR3 length: 17 residues. Germline assignment: CDR1 KGHSH and CDR2 LQKENI. The ends lost 0 bases at V and 7 bases at J; junction bases unmatched: 11. The study reverse transcribed the entire isolated RNA, so it sequenced expressed TCRB transcripts. Clones were read by immunoSEQ multiplex PCR, and TCRdb kept only the in-frame ones, dropping some. The data contain 120,000 to 150,000 clones, 6.9% of them singletons.

The sequenced material came from central memory CD4+ T cells from blood. V usage is TRBV18 and J usage is TRBJ2-3; 9 nucleotides line up with TRBD2. The sequence came from a woman in her 30s in good health. CDR3 residues: CASSPPASGTQFNTQYF. The DNA of the CDR3 is TGTGCCAGCTCACCACCCGCTAGCGGGACCCAATTCAATACGCAGTATTTT.